The rows below give T cell receptor beta chains drawn from one sample of a study of T-cell reconstitution after alpha-beta-depleted transplantation in children. Each CDR3 protein is one row after TCRdb ran MiXCR on the PCR reads. The table includes 250,000 or so distinct CDR3 sequences, more than 20% detected once. This specimen was PBMCs, mostly from graft donor cells, taken 360 days after TCRalphabeta/CD19-depleted stem cell transplant. The receptors come from a female patient under 10 years old who had a stem cell transplant for congenital amegakaryocytic thrombocytopenia, so the T cells may come from the graft donor. CDR3s include the opening cysteine and the closing phenylalanine or tryptophan. The D gene is left open where the match is weak. A row's size may be missing; if present it is once, few, many or a size class.

-	TRBV15	TRBJ1-2	-	CATSRGQFNYGYTF	TGTGCCACCAGCAGAGGACAGTTTAACTATGGCTACACCTTC
-	TRBV3-1	TRBJ1-5	-	CASSPTSIANQPQHF	TGTGCCAGCAGCCCGACCTCAATTGCTAATCAGCCCCAGCATTTT
TRBD1	TRBV4-2	TRBJ2-5	few	CASSQDWGQGAYETQYF	TGTGCCAGCAGCCAAGATTGGGGACAGGGGGCTTATGAGACCCAGTACTTC
-	TRBV28	TRBJ1-2	few	CASSRVYGYTF	TGTGCCAGCAGTCGTGTCTATGGCTACACCTTC
-	TRBV4-1	TRBJ2-1	few	CASSRIRRDNEQFF	TGCGCCAGCAGCCGTATACGGAGAGACAATGAGCAGTTCTTC
-	TRBV11-2	TRBJ1-6	many	CASSLHPGPNNSPLHF	TGTGCCAGCAGCTTGCACCCCGGGCCCAATAATTCACCCCTCCACTTT
-	TRBV3-1	TRBJ2-2	few	CASSQDLSVTGELFF	TGTGCCAGCAGCCAAGATCTTAGCGTCACCGGGGAGCTGTTTTTT
TRBD1	TRBV12-3/TRBV12-4	TRBJ1-2	-	CASSRTGVDYGYTF	TGTGCCAGCAGCCGGACAGGTGTAGACTATGGCTACACCTTC
-	TRBV5-5	TRBJ2-1	-	CASSWTGTFYNEQFF	TGTGCCAGCAGCTGGACCGGGACATTTTACAATGAGCAGTTCTTC
TRBD1	TRBV4-1	TRBJ2-4	few	CASSQDDRGTMLSKNIQYF	TGCGCCAGCAGCCAAGACGACAGGGGGACTATGCTCTCCAAAAACATTCAGTACTTC
-	TRBV20-1	TRBJ2-2	-	CSARDLGGAWQDGELFF	TGCAGTGCTAGAGATTTAGGGGGAGCCTGGCAGGACGGGGAGCTGTTTTTT
-	TRBV12-3/TRBV12-4	TRBJ2-1	-	CASSLLGTLGDEQFF	TGTGCCAGCAGCCTACTAGGCACACTGGGGGATGAGCAGTTCTTC
-	TRBV7-9	TRBJ2-7	-	CASSLGWISYEQYF	TGTGCCAGCAGCTTGGGGTGGATCTCCTACGAGCAGTACTTC
TRBD2	TRBV5-1	TRBJ2-3	-	CASSLAGGLADSTDTQYF	TGCGCCAGCAGCTTGGCTGGGGGACTAGCGGACAGCACAGATACGCAGTATTTT
-	TRBV4-2	TRBJ1-3	-	CASSRKMGRDTISGNTIYF	TGTGCCAGCAGCCGCAAGATGGGAAGGGACACGATCTCTGGAAACACCATATATTTT
-	TRBV12-3/TRBV12-4	TRBJ2-7	-	CASSSRGAKYEQYF	TGTGCCAGCAGTTCCAGGGGCGCTAAGTACGAGCAGTACTTC
-	TRBV12-3/TRBV12-4	TRBJ2-5	few	CASSLRQRRDETQYF	TGTGCCAGCAGCCTTCGACAGAGGAGGGATGAGACCCAGTACTTC
-	TRBV12-3/TRBV12-4	TRBJ2-7	many	CASSFVSIVGEQYF	TGTGCCAGCAGTTTCGTCTCGATTGTTGGCGAGCAGTACTTC
TRBD1	TRBV10-3	TRBJ2-5	few	CAISARDRVLLAETQYF	TGTGCCATCAGTGCCCGGGACAGGGTTCTGTTAGCGGAGACCCAGTACTTC
-	TRBV7-8	TRBJ2-7	-	CASSFLLTSSAAAYEQYF	TGTGCCAGCAGCTTCCTATTAACTAGTAGCGCGGCGGCCTACGAGCAGTACTTC
-	TRBV6-2/TRBV6-3	TRBJ2-2	many	CASSQTGDGELFF	TGTGCCAGCAGCCAGACAGGAGACGGGGAGCTGTTTTTT
-	TRBV7-2	TRBJ2-7	-	CASSSPHGGEQYF	TGTGCCAGCAGCTCCCCACACGGGGGCGAGCAGTACTTC
-	TRBV12-3/TRBV12-4	TRBJ2-1	-	CASRWGMGPQVF	TGTGCCAGCAGGTGGGGTATGGGCCCCCAGGTCTTC
-	TRBV15	TRBJ2-7	few	CATSRARDNYEQYF	TGTGCCACCAGCAGAGCCAGGGACAACTACGAGCAGTACTTC
TRBD2	TRBV4-1	TRBJ2-7	few	CASSQAPGLAGYIYEQYF	TGCGCCAGCAGCCAGGCCCCGGGACTAGCGGGATATATCTACGAGCAGTACTTC
-	TRBV6-5	TRBJ2-2	-	CASSYDHYQQLYGELFF	TGTGCCAGCAGCTACGACCATTACCAGCAACTTTACGGGGAGCTGTTTTTT
-	TRBV12-3/TRBV12-4	TRBJ1-1	-	CASSLRASGFAEAFF	TGTGCCAGCAGTTTACGGGCATCAGGGTTTGCTGAAGCTTTCTTT
TRBD2	TRBV5-1	TRBJ2-7	-	CASSMTSAGHISYEQYF	TGCGCCAGCAGCATGACTAGCGCGGGCCACATCTCCTACGAGCAGTACTTC
TRBD1	TRBV4-1	TRBJ2-2	-	CASSHPGTEGTGELFF	TGCGCCAGCAGCCATCCCGGGACAGAAGGCACCGGGGAGCTGTTTTTT
TRBD2	TRBV20-1	TRBJ2-1	many	CSGAGVRNEQFF	TGCAGTGGAGCGGGAGTTCGGAATGAGCAGTTCTTC
-	TRBV6-5	TRBJ2-4	few	CASSWVGAKNIQYF	TGTGCCAGCAGTTGGGTTGGGGCCAAAAACATTCAGTACTTC
-	TRBV12-3/TRBV12-4	TRBJ2-3	few	CASSLLVSDTQYF	TGTGCCAGCAGTTTATTGGTTTCAGATACGCAGTATTTT
TRBD1	TRBV28	TRBJ2-3	-	CASRNRGSADTQYF	TGTGCCAGCAGGAACAGGGGTTCGGCAGATACGCAGTATTTT
-	TRBV21-1	TRBJ2-4	-	CASPWGGPKNIQYF	TGTGCCAGCCCGTGGGGGGGGCCCAAAAACATTCAGTACTTC
-	TRBV20-1	TRBJ2-1	few	CSPIAATYNEQFF	TGCAGTCCGATAGCGGCGACTTACAATGAGCAGTTCTTC
-	TRBV18	TRBJ1-1	-	CASSPETREAFF	TGTGCCAGCTCACCAGAAACCAGGGAAGCTTTCTTT
-	TRBV19	TRBJ2-5	few	CASSIDLWETQYF	TGTGCCAGTAGTATAGATCTGTGGGAGACCCAGTACTTC
-	TRBV28	TRBJ2-1	few	CASSFLSGGRDEQFF	TGTGCCAGCAGTTTTCTCAGCGGAGGAAGGGATGAGCAGTTCTTC
-	TRBV2	TRBJ2-7	-	CASSSDYTGEQYF	TGTGCCAGCAGTAGTGACTATACTGGCGAGCAGTACTTC
TRBD1	TRBV25-1	TRBJ2-7	-	CASSTRPGTGAPYGMGSYEQYF	TGTGCCAGCAGTACCAGACCAGGGACAGGTGCTCCATATGGCATGGGCTCCTACGAGCAGTACTTC
-	TRBV28	TRBJ2-2	-	CASSFSAGTGELFF	TGTGCCAGCAGTTTTTCAGCAGGCACCGGGGAGCTGTTTTTT
-	TRBV5-6	TRBJ2-5	many	CASSYTTGLRYQETQYF	TGTGCCAGCAGCTACACTACGGGACTCCGGTACCAAGAGACCCAGTACTTC
-	TRBV4-1	TRBJ1-1	few	CASSQGPYRDSEAFF	TGCGCCAGCAGCCAAGGTCCTTACAGGGATTCGGAAGCTTTCTTT
-	TRBV29-1	TRBJ2-7	many	CSVEAKGYEQYF	TGCAGCGTTGAAGCTAAGGGATACGAGCAGTACTTC